These T cell receptor beta chains were read from a single sample in a study of T cells expressing NK-cell markers. TCRdb reprocessed the 5' RACE reads and stores each CDR3 protein as one record, lacking DNA. The sample holds about 460,000 distinct CDR3 sequences. Sequencing was carried out using blood T cells: a sorted CD56 or NKG2C T cell subset, CD4+ or CD8+ T cells, or bulk PBMC T cells (not recorded which). These receptor sequences come from a woman aged 45 to 65 in good health. Each CDR3 is given with its conserved first and last residue. Fields, in order: J gene, V gene, CDR3 protein.

>TRBJ2-3|TRBV20-1
CSASGGWDNTQYF
>TRBJ2-4|TRBV20-1
CSWGGRVHVAKNIQYF
>TRBJ2-6|TRBV5-8
CASSPFRAPGANVLTF
>TRBJ2-7|TRBV2
CASSEAGTYEQYF
>TRBJ2-4|TRBV3-1
CASSSTGGGVIQYF
>TRBJ2-7|TRBV24-1
CATSDSGLRNEQYF
>TRBJ2-5|TRBV2
CASLKDRQETQYF
>TRBJ2-1|TRBV29-1
CSVDPTGHEQFF
>TRBJ2-3|TRBV5-1
CASNPGDPTDTQYF
>TRBJ2-1|TRBV5-1
CASASYSGGAHNEQFF
>TRBJ1-5|TRBV12-3/TRBV12-4
CASSLAGTGNQPQHF
>TRBJ2-1|TRBV14
CASSQGLFPDNEQFF
>TRBJ2-7|TRBV19
CASRGGPGEQYF
>TRBJ1-3|TRBV6-2/TRBV6-3
CASSSVASPGNTIYF
>TRBJ2-2|TRBV5-1
CASSLAGGSRELFF
>TRBJ2-3|TRBV6-9
CASSRERFTDTQYF
>TRBJ2-5|TRBV12-3/TRBV12-4
CASSSTRRAGGQETQYF
>TRBJ2-1|TRBV9
CASSITTGFFNEQFF
>TRBJ2-3|TRBV7-3
CASSFRDRSTDTQYF
>TRBJ2-7|TRBV3-1
CASSQGPSGKYEQYF
>TRBJ2-1|TRBV5-6
CASSTNSLIRAVDEQFF
>TRBJ1-2|TRBV29-1
CSETDAANYGYTF
>TRBJ2-1|TRBV5-5
CASSLAHNLNNEQFF
>TRBJ2-1|TRBV18
CASSVTSPDEQFF
>TRBJ2-1|TRBV29-1
CSVATLRASSYNEQFF
>TRBJ2-3|TRBV6-5
CASSSLSVWDTQYF
>TRBJ2-1|TRBV25-1
CASSATYNEQFF
>TRBJ1-5|TRBV7-8
CASSLSLEQPQHF
>TRBJ1-6|TRBV3-1
CAARTGSSPLHF
>TRBJ2-1|TRBV4-2
CASSQDVSSGSEQFF
>TRBJ2-5|TRBV18
CASSGSRQETQYF
>TRBJ1-2|TRBV11-2
CASSSYDRGGYTF
>TRBJ2-3|TRBV24-1
CATKGGDTQYF
>TRBJ2-7|TRBV7-3
CASSQGDTYEQYF
>TRBJ2-1|TRBV24-1
CATGPSTGGYNEQFF
>TRBJ2-3|TRBV3-1
CASSQEGPTGRGDTQYF
>TRBJ2-5|TRBV20-1
CSAEKAPGTQYF
>TRBJ2-4|TRBV28
CASSIPISGSEGVRNIQYF
>TRBJ1-2|TRBV28
CASSFEENGYTF
>TRBJ2-1|TRBV29-1
CSVLFQRPSSYNEQFF
>TRBJ1-3|TRBV12-3/TRBV12-4
CASSLDSGTAFIYF
>TRBJ2-2|TRBV3-1
CASSQLAGVPTGELFF
>TRBJ2-5|TRBV5-1
CASSSPNSGFQETQYF
>TRBJ2-1|TRBV6-2/TRBV6-3
CASRAPSGRSGEQFF
>TRBJ2-2|TRBV11-2
CASSPDRGGELFF